Reported below is one T cell receptor (beta chain). Its antigen has not been determined. No base-level quality is on record; no much larger clone is a single base apart. In total, approximately 610 healthy bone marrow donors made up the cohort. At the time of sampling, all cohort members were nominally healthy, though unrecorded immune exposures were likely present. The donor tested CMV seronegative and was one of the 352 seronegative cohort members. A peripheral blood sample was collected from each donor, and TCR beta sequencing was performed on peripheral blood mononuclear cells. Genomic DNA extraction from the blood cell samples was performed with the Qiagen DNeasy Blood Extraction Kit. A distance of 25 bases separates the germline ends of V and J, which lose 6 bases and 4 bases respectively. Looking up the germline V gene yields CDR1 SGHTA and CDR2 FQGNSA. Taken from cysteine to phenylalanine, the CDR3 has 17 residues. The kept DNA is CDR3 alone, 51 bases in frame from the first base.

This entry is derived from a study of cytomegalovirus exposure and HLA in healthy donors (dated by TCRdb to 2016 to 2017). A note on the overall study: An earlier analysis of around 600 of the donors reported 250 to 300 Gb of sequence data and 100 million to 130 million unique TCR beta sequences from some 180 million T cells. Because of strong linkage in the cohort, five DR-DQ haplotypes were treated as single units for association and clustering. In the later analysis, no new phenotypic data were used to find candidate immune exposures; instead, reliance was placed on TCR beta sequences and their occurrence across donors. To study patterns of TCR occurrence, a later analysis re-analyzed previously published TCR beta repertoires from 650 to 750 donors and added high-resolution HLA genotyping. On average, roughly 250,000 unique TCR beta nucleotide sequences were sequenced per donor among more than 350 genotyped donors of the cohort, with roughly 18% of those sequences being non-productive. Every discovery cohort repertoire had been produced on one sequencing platform. Among the roughly 390 genotyped donors, approximately 77% belonged to the genetic ancestry cluster associated with self-reported Caucasian donors. Roughly 300 gigabases of sequencing data and 70 million to 100 million unique TCR sequences made up an early release that covered about 640 HLA-typed donors. The study combined high-throughput TCR immunosequencing, statistical association of individual TCRs with disease status, and machine learning to predict cytomegalovirus infection status. Using immunosequencing, the study profiled T cell repertoires from about 620 subjects and related those repertoires to cytomegalovirus serostatus. Donor age, sex, ethnicity and CMV serostatus were compiled alongside the repertoire data. An earlier analysis of around 580 of the donors used high-throughput TCR beta sequencing to judge whether each TCR beta V gene segment behaved as functional or pseudogenic. Along with the approximately 700-subject first cohort, a separate validation cohort of over a hundred different subjects was used. Genome-wide SNP genotypes for about three fifths of the 666 donors were used in a later genetic analysis, which treated that subset as a discovery cohort. The study aimed to test whether cataloging public T cell receptors could reveal signatures of past pathogen exposure. Class I and class II HLA loci were covered by the typing at four-digit resolution. Typing coverage differed by locus: A, B, C, DRB1 and DQB1 were typed in roughly 629-640 donors, DQA1 in 500 to 550, DPA1 in approximately 610, and DPB1 in 450 to 490. Overall study results and their limits: Correlated functional status among segregating V segments might reflect linkage disequilibrium, but an unknown experimental factor could not be ruled out. Immune exposure information for the cohort was limited to CMV serostatus. The presence/absence analyses assumed that sequencing depth was roughly uniform across donors, and that assumption may not be true. A later analysis found that HLA-associated TCR beta chains were more clonally expanded and had lower generation probabilities than equally common non-associated chains. V-gene and J-gene trimming of TCR beta chains was associated with a missense DCLRE1C variant in a later genetic analysis, and the association was replicated in an independent cohort. In vitro tests confirmed that three of the cytomegalovirus-associated TCR beta chains recognize cytomegalovirus antigens. Some IMGT-functional V segments, including TRBV6-2 and TRBV6-3, could not be told apart with the 87-base-pair reads, so those segments were excluded. A further reported finding was that TCR beta sequences accurately predicted the HLA-A and HLA-B alleles for most subjects in the first cohort. In a later analysis, several top co-occurrence clusters were reported to appear linked to parvovirus B19, influenza, CMV and Epstein-Barr virus. In a later analysis, the rate of TCR association differed among HLA loci, with DRB1 alleles having the most associated TCRs and HLA-C alleles having the fewest. Cytomegalovirus status was reported to be diagnosed by the classifier with high specificity and sensitivity in both the original and validation cohorts. According to a later analysis, most CMV-associated TCR beta chains appeared to be HLA-restricted, and the HLA associations seemed to be driven largely by CMV exposure. In this cohort, only TCR beta chains were sequenced, and detectable features were limited by the absence of alpha or paired-chain data. Specific HLA alleles were associated with 15,000 to 20,000 TCR beta sequences at a false discovery rate of 0.05 in a later analysis. In the study, 150 to 200 TCR beta chains were listed as associated with cytomegalovirus. Because HLA typing was unavailable for some donors at each locus, only the typed subset was used in association tests. Assigning TCR associations to individual alleles was difficult when HLA alleles, especially DR and DQ, strongly co-occurred. The authors suggested that the approach could potentially be generalized to other disease states and immunological phenotypes. Across donors, most TCR sequences were observed very rarely, whereas some public TCRs were present in many individuals. In an earlier analysis of some 550 of the donors, most TCR beta V segments were observed in productive rearrangements about 90% or about 30% of the time, broadly matching IMGT annotations. The sequencing pipeline was judged likely to have produced a cluster of highly shared sequence variants as a technical artifact. Roughly 17 rarely observed V segments, including chromosome 9 orphons, were excluded from the earlier analysis of about 610 of the donors because counts were too low. Compared with the roughly 720-donor mean, donors in an Asian-associated ancestry cluster had fewer N-insertions in productive TCRs, according to a later genetic analysis.

The library was produced with the immunoSEQ multiplex PCR assay. For the multiplex PCR, a mixture combining 60 forward primers for TCR Vbeta segments and 13 reverse primers for TCR Jbeta segments was used. The CDR3 region of rearranged TCR beta genes was amplified from genomic DNA by a multiplex PCR assay. The Illumina HiSeq System was used to sequence the amplified TCR beta libraries as 87-base-pair reads. The study's processing was this. A later analysis tallied 80 million to 95 million unique TCR beta chains across the 600 to 700 repertoires, and 10 million to 11 million of those chains were shared by two or more donors. To remove PCR and sequencing errors, raw reads were error-corrected and collapsed into unique sequences using a nearest-neighbor algorithm that merged closely related sequences. To assign V, D and J gene segments, CDR3 sequences were aligned to IMGT reference sequences. For a sequence to be retained, a match of at least six nucleotides to both a V gene segment and a J gene segment was required. Rearrangements were called productive when the CDR3 lacked stop codons and stayed in frame with V and J; all others were non-productive. CDR3 was defined by IMGT convention, running from the second conserved V-encoded cysteine to the conserved J-encoded phenylalanine. The earlier analysis of some 550 of the donors excluded any sequence lacking an unambiguous match to a single V gene segment. In an earlier analysis of a few hundred of the donors, V segments were called functional above 56.7% productive rearrangements and were called segregating when the between-donor standard deviation exceeded 5%. A statistical classification framework was built for diagnosing cytomegalovirus status from the catalog of TCR beta chain sequences. V and J gene assignment, in a later analysis, came from comparing TCR nucleotide sequences with IMGT/GENE-DB human TR gene sequences. A later analysis assigned CDR3 sequences and most-parsimonious VDJ recombination scenarios with the TCRdist pipeline. In a later analysis, each TCR beta chain was defined by its CDR3 amino acid sequence together with its V-gene family, and reads without a unique V-gene family were excluded. A later analysis removed several hundred highly shared, low-generation-probability nucleotide sequences to deal with suspected cross-contamination and a sequencing artifact. In a later analysis, a clonal expansion index for each public chain was calculated from normalized within-repertoire ranks of inferred template counts. A later analysis computed generation probabilities with a VDJ recombination model fitted to out-of-frame rearrangements, and checked the results against IGoR. Hypergeometric tests were used in a later analysis to score TCR-TCR, TCR-HLA and TCR-CMV co-occurrence, with a repertoire-size bias correction applied to the TCR pairs. In a later analysis, false discovery rates were estimated by permuting HLA or CMV assignments 20 times. In a later analysis, co-occurring TCRs were grouped using DBSCAN, and TCRdist sequence similarity was added for clustering within HLA-allele-positive subsets. For co-occurrence clustering, repertoires with fewer than 30,000 or more than 120,000 public chains were excluded, along with four to six repertoires with anomalous nucleotide sharing. Not all clones reach the TCRdb copy of this immuneACCESS table, which keeps in-frame sequences only. Checked studies attribute under half of the gap to unresolved V genes and leave the rest unexplained. The V and J calls and clone size come from that table; D and trimming were worked out from the DNA. The sample table records about 140,000 clones; 80% of these occur just once. 2.4% of the sample lies in the top ten.

The chain uses TRBV7-2 and TRBJ2-7, with TRBD1 as a weak D call on 5 bases. The clonotype was recovered from a man aged 45 to 65 in good health and CMV-seronegative. Sequencing was carried out using PBMCs. The sequenced DNA is TGTGCCAGCAGACCACCTCGCCCGTTGACAGTGGGGTACGAGCAGTACTTC. Its protein product is CASRPPRPLTVGYEQYF.